The 17 T cell receptor beta chains in this list originate from one sample, sequenced in a study of technical replicates of blood from a few donors. Here immunoSEQ multiplex PCR was the method, and the copy in TCRdb shows in-frame clones only, minus some. The repertoire holds under 90,000 clones, 85% to 95% seen once, with 0.24% in the top ten. The sequenced material came from T cells isolated from PBMCs. Receptor source: a human donor in good health.

The chain is built from TRBV27 and TRBJ2-7, with D perhaps matching TRBD2 (5 bases). Germline CDR1 is MNHEY and CDR2 is SMNVEV (reference sequence). This CDR3 is 15 amino acids long. Trimming left V 5 bases short and J 4 bases short, with 18 bases between. The CDR3 spells CASSRGLSALYEQYF. CDR3 nucleotides: TGTGCCAGCAGTCGCGGACTCTCGGCCCTTTACGAGCAGTACTTC.

The V gene is TRBV18, the J gene TRBJ1-1; tentative D call: TRBD1 (5 bases). Trimming removed 2 bases at V and 5 bases at J, with 18 bases between. The CDR3 is 16 amino acids. Per the germline V gene, CDR1 is KGHSH and CDR2 is LQKENI. The CDR3 is CASSPSMTVRGTEAFF. CDR3 bases: TGTGCCAGCTCACCATCCATGACGGTTCGGGGGACTGAAGCTTTCTTT.

The table lists this clone with a count of one. This sequence joins TRBV7-8 and TRBJ2-1; 8 bases match TRBD1. V trimming: 4 bases; J trimming: 7 bases; junction bases outside the gene matches: 3. CDR3 size: 13 residues. Germline V gene lookup returns CDR1 SGHVS and CDR2 FQNEAQ. The CDR3 here is CASSSDRGNEQFF. In DNA form, the CDR3 reads TGTGCCAGCAGCTCCGACAGGGGTAATGAGCAGTTCTTC.

The J gene is TRBJ2-1, the V gene TRBV6-5; D may be TRBD2 (5 bases). The V end was cut by 7 bases, the J end by 10 bases, with 20 bases between. This CDR3 has 14 residues. Germline V gene lookup returns CDR1 MNHEY and CDR2 SVGAGI. The CDR3 region is CASTGGLAAQEQFF. In nucleotides, the CDR3 is TGTGCCAGCACCGGCGGACTCGCCGCCCAGGAGCAGTTCTTC.

The rearrangement uses TRBV6-5 and TRBJ1-6; D might be TRBD1 (6 bases). CDR1 and CDR2 from the germline V gene are MNHEY and SVGAGI. V was shortened by 6 bases and J by 4 bases, with 13 bases between the two germline ends. The CDR3 extends over 15 amino acids. The CDR3 bases are TGTGCCAGCAGACATGGACAGTCGTATAATTCACCCCTCCACTTT. Its protein product is CASRHGQSYNSPLHF.

The V gene is TRBV4-2, the J gene TRBJ2-3; TRBD2 aligns across 7 bases. Germline values: CDR1 LGHNA, CDR2 YNFKEQ. With 1 base clipped from V and 3 bases from J, the junction kept 4 bases outside the gene matches. The length of the CDR3 is 15 residues. The CDR3 DNA sequence: TGTGCCAGCAGCCAAGGGGGAGGGGAAACAGATACGCAGTATTTT. Its protein is CASSQGGGETDTQYF.

The gene calls are TRBV5-6 and TRBJ2-2, with 11 nucleotides matching TRBD1. With V trimmed by 0 bases and J by 7 bases, 8 bases remained unmatched. The germline V gene encodes CDR1 SGHDT and CDR2 YYEEEE. The CDR3 length is 17 residues. This CDR3 is CASSLAGQGARYGELFF. CDR3 nucleotides: TGTGCCAGCAGCTTGGCAGGACAGGGGGCACGGTACGGGGAGCTGTTTTTT.

J is TRBJ2-5 and V is TRBV5-4, with a weak D call TRBD2 (6 bases). The CDR3 is made up of 12 amino acids. V was shortened by 9 bases and J by 5 bases, with 14 bases between the two germline ends. CDR1 and CDR2 from the germline V gene are SGHNT and YYREEE (reference sequence). CDR3 DNA: TGTGCCACCGGGACTCCTGGGGAGACCCAGTACTTC. Residues: CATGTPGETQYF.

The gene calls are TRBV9 and TRBJ2-3; a weak D match, TRBD2 (5 bases). This CDR3 has 17 amino acids. Germline-derived CDR1 and CDR2 are SGDLS and YYNGEE. Deletions cut 0 bases from V and 2 bases from J, with 16 bases between. The CDR3, as DNA: TGTGCCAGCAGCGTAGGAGTCAGCGGTGGTGTCACAGATACGCAGTATTTT. Encoded protein: CASSVGVSGGVTDTQYF.

CDR3 sequence (DNA): TGCAGCGTCACACTCCGCGGGGACAGGGGGCCCAACTATGGCTACACCTTC. Translation: CSVTLRGDRGPNYGYTF. This sequence joins TRBV29-1 and TRBJ1-2, with 12 bases matching TRBD1. The V and J ends lost 6 bases and 2 bases, in that order; junction bases with no gene match: 13. The CDR3 extends over 17 amino acids. Germline CDR1 and CDR2: SQVTM and ANQGSEA.

The genes are TRBV7-3 and TRBJ2-3; a weak D match, TRBD2 (6 bases). This CDR3 has 14 amino acids. Germline values: CDR1 SGHTA, CDR2 FQGTGA. The V end was cut by 3 bases, the J end by 5 bases, with 12 bases between. The CDR3, as DNA: TGTGCCAGCAGCTTGGGCGGGGCGGGAGATACGCAGTATTTT. As protein: CASSLGGAGDTQYF.

This clone was found a few times. The chain couples TRBV28 to TRBJ2-2, with 8 bases lining up with TRBD1. The CDR3 contains 16 residues. V dropped 3 bases and J dropped 0; count of bases not matched to a gene: 3. The germline V gene has CDR1 MDHEN and CDR2 SYDVKM. The CDR3 is CASSFETGANTGELFF. Here the CDR3 DNA reads TGTGCCAGCAGTTTCGAGACAGGGGCGAACACCGGGGAGCTGTTTTTT. Together with reference TRBV28 and TRBJ2-2, the CDR3 gives the full variable domain: DVKVTQSSRYLVKRTGEKVFLECVQDMDHENMFWYRQDPGLGLRLIYFSYDVKMKEKGDIPEGYSVSREKKERFSLILESASTNQTSMYLCASSFETGANTGELFFGEGSRLTVL.

The V call is TRBV6-6, the J call TRBJ1-5, with a tentative D call TRBD1 (5 bases). V was clipped by 8 bases and J by 7 bases, with 15 bases between them. Germline loops: CDR1 MNHNY, CDR2 SVGAGI (reference sequence). There are 13 residues in the CDR3. This CDR3 reads CASGAGGGQPQHF. DNA for the CDR3: TGTGCCAGCGGGGCGGGAGGTGGGCAGCCCCAGCATTTT.

This sequence joins TRBV29-1 and TRBJ2-7; TRBD1 aligns across 8 bases. This CDR3 comprises 14 residues. Germline V lookup: CDR1 SQVTM, CDR2 ANQGSEA. V lost 1 base, J lost 3 bases, and 5 bases stayed unmatched. CDR3 coding DNA: TGCAGCGTTGAAGGAGGCGACAGGGGCTACGAGCAGTACTTC. Translated: CSVEGGDRGYEQYF.

The gene calls are TRBV5-4 and TRBJ1-3; D not resolved. Germline CDR1 and CDR2: SGHNT and YYREEE (reference sequence). The CDR3 covers 14 residues. The V end lost 0 bases, the J end lost 2 bases, and 6 bases lay between the germline ends. In nucleotides, the CDR3 is TGTGCCAGCAGCTTGGAAAGCACTGGAAACACCATATATTTT. It translates to CASSLESTGNTIYF. The variable domain in full, with the rest retrieved from reference TRBV5-4 and TRBJ1-3, is ETGVTQSPTHLIKTRGQQVTLRCSSQSGHNTVSWYQQALGQGPQFIFQYYREEENGRGNFPPRFSGLQFPNYSSELNVNALELDDSALYLCASSLESTGNTIYFGEGSWLTVV.

The chain employs TRBV4-2 and TRBJ2-7; D gene uncertain. Germline V gene lookup returns CDR1 LGHNA and CDR2 YNFKEQ. CDR3 size: 14 residues. V lost 5 bases, J lost 6 bases, and 17 bases lay in between. The DNA for the CDR3 is TGTGCCAGCAGCATATCAGGCCGGTTAAGCGAGCAGTACTTC. It specifies CASSISGRLSEQYF.

The chain joins TRBV7-4 to TRBJ2-4, with D possibly being TRBD2 (6 bases). Germline V gene sequence: CDR1 SGHVT, CDR2 SQSDAQ. Trimming removed 1 base from V and 0 bases from J, with 16 bases in between. CDR3 length: 18 amino acids. The DNA of the CDR3 is TGTGCCAGCAGCTTAGGATACGAGGGAGGCCTAGCCAAAAACATTCAGTACTTC. Translating it yields CASSLGYEGGLAKNIQYF.